These T cell receptor beta chains were read from a single sample in a study of control samples from healthy donors and cancer patients. The data were produced by immunoSEQ multiplex PCR, yet TCRdb's version contains in-frame clones alone and is incomplete. The sample has 45,000 to 70,000 clones, about 91% seen once. Sequenced input: PBMCs. The receptors come from a man aged 25 to 45 with colorectal cancer. Each CDR3 is given with its conserved first and last residue. D genes are given only for firm matches. Rows may omit the clone size; those that give it use once, few, many or a size class.

clone_size j_call d_call v_call cdr3_nt cdr3_aa
- TRBJ1-3 - TRBV27 TGTGCCAGCAGTTCACGCTCGGTTGCGACTGGAAACACCATATATTTT CASSSRSVATGNTIYF
- TRBJ1-1 - TRBV3-1/TRBV3-2 TGTGCCAGCAGCCAAACAGGAAACACTGAAGCTTTCTTT CASSQTGNTEAFF
few TRBJ2-1 - TRBV24-1 TGTGCCACCAGTCAGGGCTACAATGAGCAGTTCTTC CATSQGYNEQFF
- TRBJ1-5 TRBD1 TRBV7-9 TGTGCCAGCAGCTTAGGCTCCGGGACAGGGGGCGGTCAGCCCCAGCATTTT CASSLGSGTGGGQPQHF
- TRBJ1-4 - TRBV7-9 TGTGCCAGCAGCCTAGACAGATTCTTGGCAACTAATGAAAAACTGTTTTTT CASSLDRFLATNEKLFF
- TRBJ2-5 - TRBV19 TGTGCCAGTAGTACTTCCAGGGGAGAGACCCAGTACTTC CASSTSRGETQYF
- TRBJ1-5 - TRBV2 TGTGCCAGCAGCGGGGGGGGCAATCAGCCCCAGCATTTT CASSGGGNQPQHF
- TRBJ2-4 - TRBV4-1 TGCGCCAGCAGCCAAGACCCCGGGATATCCAAAAACATTCAGTACTTC CASSQDPGISKNIQYF
- TRBJ2-2 - TRBV6-2/TRBV6-3 TGTGCCAGCAGTTACTCGGGGGGACACACCGGGGAGCTGTTTTTT CASSYSGGHTGELFF
- TRBJ2-5 - TRBV2 TGTGCCAGCAGTGAACAACCAGGAGGGGCTGGATTGGAGACCCAGTACTTC CASSEQPGGAGLETQYF
few TRBJ1-2 - TRBV2 TGTGCCAGCAGTGACGGAACTAACTATGGCTACACCTTC CASSDGTNYGYTF
- TRBJ1-1 - TRBV5-4 TGTGCCAGCAGCTTGGAGGCAGGAAACACTGAAGCTTTCTTT CASSLEAGNTEAFF
- TRBJ2-1 - TRBV5-4 TGTGCCAGCAGCGCGGGGGCCCCCCCCTACAATGAGCAGTTCTTC CASSAGAPPYNEQFF
- TRBJ2-1 - TRBV3-1/TRBV3-2 TGTGCCAGCAGCCAGATTTTTATAGGACGGGTCTCCTACAATGAGCAGTTCTTC CASSQIFIGRVSYNEQFF
- TRBJ2-5 - TRBV6-5 TGTGCCAGCAGGCAGGGGTCCCAAGAGACCCAGTACTTC CASRQGSQETQYF
- TRBJ1-2 - TRBV30 TGTGCCTGGAGTCCGGCCGGGACTTCCTATGGCTACACCTTC CAWSPAGTSYGYTF
- TRBJ1-4 - TRBV19 TGTGCCAGTAGCCCCTCAAGCCGGCGGTGGTCTAATGAAAAACTGTTTTTT CASSPSSRRWSNEKLFF
- TRBJ1-4 - TRBV6-6 TGTGCCAGCAGTCGCCGTTTAACACCTACAACTAATGAAAAACTGTTTTTT CASSRRLTPTTNEKLFF
- TRBJ2-2 TRBD1 TRBV6-6 TGTGCCACAAGGACAGGGGGGAACACCGGGGAGCTGTTTTTT CATRTGGNTGELFF
- TRBJ2-3 - TRBV9 TGTGCCAGCAGCGTAGGGCCCATTAGCACAGATACGCAGTATTTT CASSVGPISTDTQYF
- TRBJ2-2 - TRBV10-3 TGTGCCATCCGGACAAATCATATCGGGGAGCTGTTTTTT CAIRTNHIGELFF
- TRBJ1-2 - TRBV5-1 TGCGCCAGCAGCTTGAACAGGGAAAGGAGCTACACCTTC CASSLNRERSYTF
- TRBJ1-2 - TRBV5-1 TGCGCCAGCAGCCTGGTAGAGGGGTCTAACTATGGCTACACCTTC CASSLVEGSNYGYTF
- TRBJ2-7 TRBD2 TRBV5-1 TGCGCCAGCAGGCCCGGGACTAGCGCCTACGAGCAGTACTTC CASRPGTSAYEQYF
- TRBJ2-3 TRBD2 TRBV7-2 TGTGCCAGCAGCTTCATTAGCGGGGGGGCCATAGATACGCAGTATTTT CASSFISGGAIDTQYF
- TRBJ2-1 - TRBV3-1/TRBV3-2 TGTGCCAGCAGCCGCGAGTTGGGGGGCGGGAACTACAATGAGCAGTTCTTC CASSRELGGGNYNEQFF